Shown below are 3 T cell receptor beta chains from a single sample sequenced in a study of shared clonotypes between healthy human individuals (TCRdb year 2020). The receptor library was made with the immunoSEQ multiplex PCR assay. TCRdb holds this immuneACCESS table with in-frame rearrangements only. Some clones are missing; in checked studies, unresolved V genes explain under half, and the rest has no known cause. The sample includes roughly 700,000 clones, with under 80% observed a single time. Roughly 1.7% of the sample goes to the ten largest clones. Sequencing input: memory CD4+ T cells sorted from blood. The sample's cell subset or site label is to be understood as: CD45RA-negative fraction. These receptors were collected from a young woman in good health.

The chain has TRBV28 and TRBJ2-1; 10 nucleotides match TRBD2. J gave up 8 bases and V 5 bases, and 15 bases lay outside the gene matches. The CDR3 length is 17 residues. Germline CDR1 is MDHEN and CDR2 is SYDVKM. The CDR3 coding sequence is TGTGCCAGCAGTCCGCCCCTCTATAGCGGGAGGTCCGATGAGCAGTTCTTC. This encodes CASSPPLYSGRSDEQFF. The full variable domain, completed using reference TRBV28 and TRBJ2-1, is DVKVTQSSRYLVKRTGEKVFLECVQDMDHENMFWYRQDPGLGLRLIYFSYDVKMKEKGDIPEGYSVSREKKERFSLILESASTNQTSMYLCASSPPLYSGRSDEQFFGPGTRLTVL.

The J gene is TRBJ2-7, the V gene TRBV11-2, with D possibly TRBD2 on 6 matching bases. Germline-derived CDR1 and CDR2 are SGHAT and FQNNGV. The CDR3 runs 13 residues. The V end was cut by 5 bases, the J end by 3 bases, with 11 bases between. The CDR3 region has the DNA TGTGCCAGCAGCGGCGGGATTTTCTACGAGCAGTACTTC. Translated, it gives CASSGGIFYEQYF.

The chain carries TRBV7-8 and TRBJ1-5; D might be TRBD1 (6 bases). In germline, CDR1 is SGHVS, CDR2 FQNEAQ. Trimming removed 4 bases from V and 4 bases from J, with 8 bases in between. This CDR3 comprises 13 residues. Here the CDR3 DNA reads TGTGCCAGCAGCTCTACAGGGAATCAGCCCCAGCATTTT. Encoded protein: CASSSTGNQPQHF.